This record covers a single T cell receptor beta chain. Its antigen is not known. These data come from a study of shared clonotypes between healthy human individuals. Study-wide points: About 4.5% of naive CD4 clonotypes were common to four donors. When compared with the clonotypes that were shared by all four sorted-subset donors, the non-shared clonotypes turned out to have lower generation probabilities.

V trimming: 4 bases; J trimming: 4 bases; junction bases outside the gene matches: 5. Looked up from germline, CDR1 is SGHNT and CDR2 is YYREEE (reference sequence). This CDR3 contains 14 residues. The deep-level immunoSEQ assay was used. The method was immunoSEQ multiplex PCR; TCRdb's version includes in-frame clones alone and lacks a portion of them. The table has about 2.4 million clones, roughly 92% seen once. The source of this sequence is a man aged 18 to 30 in good health. The chain combines TRBV5-4 with TRBJ2-3, with TRBD1 identical over 8 bases. The sample comprised naive CD4+ T cells sorted from blood. Subset specified: CD45RA+ positively selected. As DNA, the CDR3 is TGTGCCAGCAGCCGAGAACAGGGGGCAGATACGCAGTATTTT. Its translation: CASSREQGADTQYF.